What follows is one T cell receptor beta chain and its context. Its recognized antigen is unknown. No base qualities exist here, and no much larger clone lies one base off it. Cells were frozen in aliquots of some 500,000 in DMSO/FBS in liquid nitrogen, and a single aliquot from each fraction was used for sequencing. Every one of the 30 patients in the study had endoscopy and a small intestinal biopsy. To release intraepithelial cells, biopsies were stirred for one hour at 37 degrees C in RPMI with EGTA, MgCl2 and 1% FBS. Genomic DNA was extracted from frozen unsorted cell fractions using the Qiagen DNeasy blood extraction kit. This entry is derived from a study of coeliac disease (dated by TCRdb to between 2021 and 2022). Study-level background: Coeliac patients were categorised as having newly diagnosed active disease, refractory coeliac disease type I, or disease controlled by a gluten-free diet. Refractory coeliac disease type I meant no response to a gluten-free diet for more than 12 months, together with immunophenotypically normal intraepithelial cells. High-resolution HLA typing was unavailable, so biased TRBV7-2 usage was queried as a proof of principle. Next-generation sequencing of rearranged TRB and TRG CDR3 regions was used on small intestinal lymphocyte fractions taken from coeliac and non-coeliac patients. The aim was to characterise TR repertoires of small intestinal T cells in active, refractory type I and gluten-free-diet-treated coeliac disease. Of the roughly 30 patients in the full study, roughly 22 had coeliac disease confirmed by serology and 8 were controls with non-small intestinal disorders. TRB sequencing succeeded for samples from around 27 subjects, including about 25 paired bulk unsorted intraepithelial and lamina propria cell samples. What the research found in general, with its limitations: Lower clonality than in controls was observed in the TRB and TRG repertoires of active coeliac intraepithelial and lamina propria samples, suggesting that diverse T cells were recruited. High-purity fractions were not obtained when intraepithelial cells were separated from lamina propria cells, so cross-contamination between compartments was possible. TRB repertoires were found to be largely private, with most amino acid sequences unique to one sample, and no significant difference in V-gene usage was found between disease groups. The authors considered the approach unsuitable for unbiased detection of gliadin-specific T cells, which are scarce and rarely shared between patients.

CDR1 and CDR2, looked up from the germline V gene, are SGHDT and YYEEEE. Trimming takes 4 bases from V and 7 bases from J, and the germline ends sit 15 bases apart. The CDR3, from cysteine to phenylalanine, totals 14 residues. The DNA shown is the 42-base CDR3, in frame from base 1. The library was built by means of the immunoSEQ multiplex PCR assay. The TR loci underwent multiplexed PCR amplification, with J gene segments targeted by reverse primers and V gene segments targeted by forward primers. The amplified CDR3 regions were sequenced using the Illumina HiSeq System. The paper's processing steps were these. Closely related reads were merged with a nearest-neighbour algorithm so that PCR and sequencing errors were removed and data were collapsed into unique sequences. Each repertoire was summarised by clonality and by T cell density, with T cell density defined as TR molecules per amount of genomic DNA input. CDR3 amino acid sequences present in at least 80% of unsorted samples were defined as public TRs and were then tested for differential abundance between coeliac and control samples. Disease-group differences in clonality and density were tested with Kruskal-Wallis tests followed by Dunn post-tests. Drawn from immuneACCESS, this table holds only the in-frame rearrangements with V and J called that TCRdb kept. Clones are partly lost; checked studies trace under half to an unresolved V gene and leave the rest unexplained. That table gives V, J and clone size, and the DNA gave D and trimming. The table for this sample lists about 8,000 clones; 50% to 70% of them were counted only once. Of the sample, over 7.5% is held by the ten largest clones.

The sample comprised intraepithelial lymphocytes from the gut. Interpreted using the paper, the cell subset or site label stands for: intraepithelial cell (IEC) fraction of small intestinal biopsy. The clonotype originates from a woman aged 60 to 75 with celiac disease. This sequence uses TRBV5-6 and TRBJ1-5, and TRBD1 may be the D gene, going by 5 matching bases. The nucleotides read TGTGCCAGCAGCCCCTGGGGGGGGATCCAGCCCCAGCATTTT. The translation is CASSPWGGIQPQHF.